The clone carrying this TCR beta chain has at least ten counts. Original methodology: Between roughly 20,000 and 700,000 TCRs appeared in each sample, and the median stood at 95,638. TCRdb used MiXCR to reprocess the RACE reads, holding one entry per CDR3 protein. TCRdb, rather than the study authors, made the V and J calls. The sample consists of tens of thousands of distinct CDR3 sequences, 5.5% of them appearing once. Time point indicated: healthy volunteer bleed at 6 weeks. From whole blood left unfractionated, total RNA was extracted. This entry comes from a study of human T cells and chemical hapten exposure. Study context: There were per-sample TCR yield variations, arising mainly from small pooled library volume differences.

This CDR3 contains 14 residues. V was shortened by 5 bases and J by 2 bases, with 12 bases between the two germline ends. This sequence originates from a human donor in good health. Some clones in this sample may be carry-over from other donors' samples. This chain connects TRBV12-3 or TRBV12-4 to TRBJ1-1, with a tentative D call TRBD1 (6 bases). The sample consisted of whole blood. DNA for the CDR3: TGTGCCAGCAGTCCCATGGGGGCAAACACTGAAGCTTTCTTT. Translating gives CASSPMGANTEAFF.